This T cell receptor beta chain was obtained from a study of blood T cell repertoires in COVID-19. Across the study: The origin of the acute and convalescent COVID-19 samples was the United States, Italy and Spain. T cells, B-cell-depleted T cells, or PBMCs provided the cDNA or gDNA that served as material.

Per the original data handling: Using reference gene primer amplification, nucleated cell counts were estimated. Repertoires were generated with immunoSEQ multiplex PCR, while TCRdb's copy carries only in-frame clones and drops some. Clonal size and the V and J genes are those of that table, whereas D and trimming came from the DNA. The table has around 100,000 clones, around 84% seen once; the top ten hold 2.1%. CDR3 length equals 13 residues. V shed 5 bases and J shed 4 bases, with 11 bases lying between them. The sample was peripheral blood. This receptor was taken from a human donor in a cohort sampled during active COVID-19. The rearrangement uses TRBV12-3 or TRBV12-4 and TRBJ1-2; weak D call: TRBD1 (6 bases). CDR3 DNA sequence: TGTGCCAGCAGTCTGGACAGTCTCTATGGCTACACCTTC. The encoded protein is CASSLDSLYGYTF.